A selection of T cell receptor beta chains follows, all from one sample in a study of T cell repertoires in cytomegalovirus infection. TCRdb ran MiXCR on the reads and lists one entry per CDR3 protein. The sample lists hundreds of thousands of distinct CDR3 sequences, around a third occurring once. Antigens for these TCRs are unknown. The material was cultured PBMCs, obtained from culture after CMV antigen stimulation. Receptors originate from a human donor in good health (CMV status not recorded). Some clones in this sample may be carry-over from other donors' samples. CDR3s include the opening cysteine and the closing phenylalanine or tryptophan. D genes are given only for firm matches. Some rows mark clone size as missing; the rest say once, few, many or name a class of expanded clone.

abundance: .
v_gene: TRBV6-1
j_gene: TRBJ2-5
d_gene: .
CDR3aa: CASSEFREETQYF
CDR3nt: TGTGCCAGCAGTGAATTCAGGGAAGAGACCCAGTACTTC

abundance: few
v_gene: TRBV7-6
j_gene: TRBJ2-3
d_gene: .
CDR3aa: CASSLSPGGADTQYF
CDR3nt: TGTGCCAGCAGCTTATCCCCAGGGGGGGCAGATACGCAGTATTTT

abundance: .
v_gene: TRBV7-8
j_gene: TRBJ2-4
d_gene: .
CDR3aa: CASSLESTNIQYF
CDR3nt: TGTGCCAGCAGCTTAGAGTCAACGAACATTCAGTACTTC

abundance: .
v_gene: TRBV6-8
j_gene: TRBJ1-5
d_gene: .
CDR3aa: CASSSPRFFNQPQHF
CDR3nt: TGTGCCAGCAGTTCTCCCCGATTTTTCAATCAGCCCCAGCATTTT

abundance: .
v_gene: TRBV7-9
j_gene: TRBJ1-1
d_gene: .
CDR3aa: CASSGGPEAFF
CDR3nt: TGTGCCAGCAGCGGGGGTCCTGAAGCTTTCTTT

abundance: .
v_gene: TRBV14
j_gene: TRBJ2-2
d_gene: TRBD2
CDR3aa: CASSHRTRDNTGELFF
CDR3nt: TGTGCCAGCAGCCACCGGACTAGGGACAACACCGGGGAGCTGTTTTTT

abundance: .
v_gene: TRBV7-8
j_gene: TRBJ2-3
d_gene: .
CDR3aa: CASSGRGLRTDTQYF
CDR3nt: TGTGCCAGCAGCGGTCGGGGGCTCCGCACAGATACGCAGTATTTT

abundance: many
v_gene: TRBV7-8
j_gene: TRBJ1-1
d_gene: .
CDR3aa: CASSLARGQGKEAFF
CDR3nt: TGTGCCAGCAGCTTAGCGCGGGGGCAGGGGAAAGAAGCTTTCTTT

abundance: .
v_gene: TRBV5-1
j_gene: TRBJ1-1
d_gene: TRBD1
CDR3aa: CASSWSGQSNTEAFF
CDR3nt: TGCGCCAGCTCCTGGTCGGGACAGTCTAACACTGAAGCTTTCTTT

abundance: .
v_gene: TRBV20-1
j_gene: TRBJ2-6
d_gene: .
CDR3aa: CSAVDRFSSGANVLTF
CDR3nt: TGCAGTGCCGTTGACAGATTCTCCTCTGGGGCCAACGTCCTGACTTTC

abundance: .
v_gene: TRBV7-2
j_gene: TRBJ2-2
d_gene: .
CDR3aa: CASSAGGGELFF
CDR3nt: TGTGCCAGCAGCGCTGGGGGCGGGGAGCTGTTTTTT

abundance: few
v_gene: TRBV5-6
j_gene: TRBJ1-2
d_gene: TRBD1
CDR3aa: CASSLDRGGYTF
CDR3nt: TGTGCCAGCAGCTTGGACAGGGGTGGCTACACCTTC

abundance: many
v_gene: TRBV11-2
j_gene: TRBJ1-4
d_gene: TRBD1
CDR3aa: CASSRGTGDEKLFF
CDR3nt: TGTGCCAGCAGCAGGGGGACAGGGGATGAAAAACTGTTTTTT

abundance: .
v_gene: TRBV7-2
j_gene: TRBJ2-1
d_gene: .
CDR3aa: CASSLGGAPNNEQFF
CDR3nt: TGTGCCAGCAGCTTAGGGGGGGCCCCCAACAATGAGCAGTTCTTC

abundance: few
v_gene: TRBV24-1
j_gene: TRBJ1-2
d_gene: .
CDR3aa: CATSESDRFYGYTF
CDR3nt: TGTGCCACCAGTGAATCTGACAGATTCTATGGCTACACCTTC

abundance: many
v_gene: TRBV7-2
j_gene: TRBJ2-7
d_gene: .
CDR3aa: CASSLGPGTTYEQYF
CDR3nt: TGTGCCAGCAGCTTAGGTCCAGGGACCACCTACGAGCAGTACTTC

abundance: .
v_gene: TRBV20-1
j_gene: TRBJ1-3
d_gene: TRBD1
CDR3aa: CSAGRTGSPLGNTIYF
CDR3nt: TGCAGTGCTGGAAGGACAGGGTCTCCTCTGGGAAACACCATATATTTT

abundance: .
v_gene: TRBV12-3/TRBV12-4
j_gene: TRBJ2-1
d_gene: TRBD2
CDR3aa: CASSLGTSGDNEQFF
CDR3nt: TGTGCCAGCAGTTTAGGGACTAGCGGTGACAATGAGCAGTTCTTC

abundance: .
v_gene: TRBV18
j_gene: TRBJ1-2
d_gene: .
CDR3aa: CASSPPSRGNYGYTF
CDR3nt: TGTGCCAGCTCACCCCCCTCGCGGGGGAACTATGGCTACACCTTC

abundance: few
v_gene: TRBV6-1
j_gene: TRBJ1-2
d_gene: .
CDR3aa: CASSRTFNYGYTF
CDR3nt: TGTGCCAGCAGCAGGACATTTAACTATGGCTACACCTTC

abundance: .
v_gene: TRBV10-3
j_gene: TRBJ2-1
d_gene: .
CDR3aa: CAITRGGDNEQFF
CDR3nt: TGTGCCATCACCCGAGGGGGGGACAATGAGCAGTTCTTC

abundance: once
v_gene: TRBV15
j_gene: TRBJ1-5
d_gene: .
CDR3aa: CATSRRGGTQHF
CDR3nt: TGTGCCACCAGCAGGCGTGGTGGGACCCAGCATTTT

abundance: .
v_gene: TRBV20-1
j_gene: TRBJ1-5
d_gene: .
CDR3aa: CSAGSLGQPQHF
CDR3nt: TGCAGTGCCGGCTCCTTGGGTCAGCCCCAGCATTTT

abundance: many
v_gene: TRBV27
j_gene: TRBJ2-7
d_gene: .
CDR3aa: CASSGGGPREQYF
CDR3nt: TGTGCCAGCAGTGGGGGAGGTCCCCGCGAGCAGTACTTC

abundance: .
v_gene: TRBV19
j_gene: TRBJ2-7
d_gene: .
CDR3aa: CASKGRSSYEQYF
CDR3nt: TGTGCCAGCAAGGGGCGAAGCTCCTACGAGCAGTACTTC

abundance: .
v_gene: TRBV4-1
j_gene: TRBJ1-2
d_gene: .
CDR3aa: CASSPQELHGYTF
CDR3nt: TGCGCCAGCAGTCCACAGGAGCTCCATGGCTACACCTTC

abundance: .
v_gene: TRBV7-8
j_gene: TRBJ2-3
d_gene: TRBD2
CDR3aa: CASSYPPYSTSGRSDTQYF
CDR3nt: TGTGCCAGCAGTTACCCCCCTTATAGCACTAGCGGGAGGTCAGATACGCAGTATTTT

abundance: .
v_gene: TRBV6-2/TRBV6-3
j_gene: TRBJ2-3
d_gene: .
CDR3aa: CANPTVEGDTQYF
CDR3nt: TGTGCCAACCCAACGGTGGAGGGAGATACGCAGTATTTT

abundance: .
v_gene: TRBV19
j_gene: TRBJ1-5
d_gene: TRBD1
CDR3aa: CASSIGDRVNQPQHF
CDR3nt: TGTGCCAGTAGTATTGGGGACAGGGTCAATCAGCCCCAGCATTTT

abundance: .
v_gene: TRBV7-2
j_gene: TRBJ1-6
d_gene: .
CDR3aa: CASSPRPRSSPLHF
CDR3nt: TGTGCCAGCAGCCCCCGCCCCAGGAGTTCACCCCTCCACTTT

abundance: few
v_gene: TRBV7-8
j_gene: TRBJ2-7
d_gene: .
CDR3aa: CASSPARAYEQYF
CDR3nt: TGTGCCAGCAGCCCCGCCCGGGCCTACGAGCAGTACTTC

abundance: few
v_gene: TRBV6-1
j_gene: TRBJ2-3
d_gene: TRBD2
CDR3aa: CASRLGGMYTQYF
CDR3nt: TGTGCCAGCAGACTCGGGGGGATGTATACGCAGTATTTT

abundance: .
v_gene: TRBV2
j_gene: TRBJ1-2
d_gene: .
CDR3aa: CASSGDLDDGYTF
CDR3nt: TGTGCCAGCAGCGGAGACCTGGATGATGGCTACACCTTC